This T cell receptor (beta chain) was observed in a study of technical replicates of blood from a few donors. Assay: immunoSEQ multiplex PCR; the TCRdb copy retains only in-frame clones and omits some. The sample lists 50,000 to 80,000 clones, 65% to 90% seen once, with about 5% in the top ten. The V gene's germline CDR1 is SQVTM and CDR2 ANQGSEA. There are 11 residues in the CDR3. The V gene lost 6 bases and the J gene lost 7 bases, with 10 bases spanning the gap. The source is a human donor in good health. Some clones in this sample may be carry-over from other donors' samples. The sequencing sample was made of PBMCs. The chain employs TRBV29-1 and TRBJ2-1; a possible D gene is TRBD1 (5 bases). CDR3 coding DNA: TGCAGCGTGGGTACAGGAAATGAGCAGTTCTTC. It is translated as CSVGTGNEQFF.